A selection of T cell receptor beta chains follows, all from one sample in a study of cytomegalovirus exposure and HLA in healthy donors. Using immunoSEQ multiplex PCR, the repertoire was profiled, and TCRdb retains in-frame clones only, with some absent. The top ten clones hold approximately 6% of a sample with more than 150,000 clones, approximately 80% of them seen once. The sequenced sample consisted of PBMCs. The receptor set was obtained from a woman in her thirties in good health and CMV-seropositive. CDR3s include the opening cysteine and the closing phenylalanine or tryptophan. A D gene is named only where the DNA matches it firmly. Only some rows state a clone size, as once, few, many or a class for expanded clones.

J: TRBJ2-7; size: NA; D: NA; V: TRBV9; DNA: TGTGCCAGCAGCGTTTCCTCTCTCTCCCACGAGCAGTACTTC; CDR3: CASSVSSLSHEQYF
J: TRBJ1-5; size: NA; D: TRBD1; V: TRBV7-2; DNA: TGTGCCAGCAGCTTAGGCGACAGGGGTTTGGATCAGCCCCAGCATTTT; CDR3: CASSLGDRGLDQPQHF
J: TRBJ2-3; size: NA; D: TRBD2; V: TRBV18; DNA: TGTGCCAGCTCACCATTAGGAGCGGGAGGCACAGATACGCAGTATTTT; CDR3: CASSPLGAGGTDTQYF
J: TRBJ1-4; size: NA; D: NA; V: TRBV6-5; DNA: TGTGCCAGCAGTGAGGGAAGTGAAAAACTGTTTTTT; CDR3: CASSEGSEKLFF
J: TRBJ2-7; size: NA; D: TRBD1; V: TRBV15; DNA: TGTGCCACCAGCAGACCCGACAGGGCCTACGAGCAGTACTTC; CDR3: CATSRPDRAYEQYF
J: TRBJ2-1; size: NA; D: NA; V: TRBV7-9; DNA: TGTGCCAGCAGCCCAGTAGCGGACCACAATGAGCAGTTCTTC; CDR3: CASSPVADHNEQFF
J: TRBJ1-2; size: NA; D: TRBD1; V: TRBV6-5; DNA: TGTGCCAGCAGTTCCGTGGACAGGAGTCCTCGTGGCTACACCTTC; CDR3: CASSSVDRSPRGYTF
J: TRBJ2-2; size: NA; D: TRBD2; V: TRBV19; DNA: TGTGCCAGTAGTTCCGCCCTAGCGGGGGGTGTGCTGTTTTTT; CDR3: CASSSALAGGVLFF
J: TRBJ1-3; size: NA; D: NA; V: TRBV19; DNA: TGTGCCAGTAGTATATTCCCCTCGCAGGGAAACACCATATATTTT; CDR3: CASSIFPSQGNTIYF
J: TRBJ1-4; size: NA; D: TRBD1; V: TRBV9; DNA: TGTGCCAGCAGCGTTTCCCCCACAGGGGCCGAGAATGAAAAACTGTTTTTT; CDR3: CASSVSPTGAENEKLFF
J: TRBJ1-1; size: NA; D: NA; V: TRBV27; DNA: TGTGCCAGCAGTTTATATCAGGGCCGGAGGGACACTGAAGCTTTCTTT; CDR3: CASSLYQGRRDTEAFF
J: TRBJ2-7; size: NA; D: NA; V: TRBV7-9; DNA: TGTGCCAGCAGCTTATCAGGGGTCGCCTACGAGCAGTACTTC; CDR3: CASSLSGVAYEQYF
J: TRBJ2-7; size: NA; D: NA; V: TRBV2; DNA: TGTGCCAGCAGTGAATGGAGGCTTTACGAGCAGTACTTC; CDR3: CASSEWRLYEQYF
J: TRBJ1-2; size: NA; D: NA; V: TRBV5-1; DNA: TGCGCCAGCAGCTTGTTATCAGGGACTAACTATGGCTACACCTTC; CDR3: CASSLLSGTNYGYTF
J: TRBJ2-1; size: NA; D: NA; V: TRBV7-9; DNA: TGTGCCAGCATCACCTCAGGGGAGCAGTTCTTC; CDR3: CASITSGEQFF
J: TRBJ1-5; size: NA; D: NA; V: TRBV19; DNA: TGTGCCAGCCTGCCCGGGGGGGCTAAGGGTTTGTTTGGTCAGCCCCAGCATTTT; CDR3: CASLPGGAKGLFGQPQHF
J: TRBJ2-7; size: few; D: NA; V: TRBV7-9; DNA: TGTGCCAGCAGCTTAGGAAGGGTTAGCGCCGGTTCCTCCTACGAGCAGTACTTC; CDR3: CASSLGRVSAGSSYEQYF
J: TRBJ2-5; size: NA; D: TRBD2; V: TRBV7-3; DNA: TGTGCCAGCAGCTTAACTCCCGGGACTAGCGGGGAGACCCAGTACTTC; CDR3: CASSLTPGTSGETQYF
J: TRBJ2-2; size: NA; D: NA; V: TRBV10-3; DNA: TGTGCCATCAGTGGGGCCGCGAACACCGGGGAGCTGTTTTTT; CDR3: CAISGAANTGELFF
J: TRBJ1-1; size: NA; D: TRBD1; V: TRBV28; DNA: TGTGCCAGCAGTTCGCCCGACAGGGTCGGGACTGAAGCTTTCTTT; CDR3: CASSSPDRVGTEAFF
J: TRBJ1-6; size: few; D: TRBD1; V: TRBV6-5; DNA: TGTGCCAGCAAAACGGGACAGGGGCTTAATTCACCCCTCCACTTT; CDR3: CASKTGQGLNSPLHF
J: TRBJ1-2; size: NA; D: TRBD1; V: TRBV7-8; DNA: TGTGCCAGCAGCATGTGGACAGGAGACGGCTACACCTTC; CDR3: CASSMWTGDGYTF
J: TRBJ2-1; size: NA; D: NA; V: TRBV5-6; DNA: TGTGCCAGCAGTAAGGGGGCCTACAATGAGCAGTTCTTC; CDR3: CASSKGAYNEQFF
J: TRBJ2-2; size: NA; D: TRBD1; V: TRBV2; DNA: TGTGCCAGCAGCCGGGACAGGGTTTTCGGGGAGCTGTTTTTT; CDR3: CASSRDRVFGELFF
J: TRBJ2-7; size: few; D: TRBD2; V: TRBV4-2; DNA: TGTGCCAGCAGCCAGAAAACTAGCGGGAGGGACGGCGGTCGCGACGAGCAGTACTTC; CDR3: CASSQKTSGRDGGRDEQYF
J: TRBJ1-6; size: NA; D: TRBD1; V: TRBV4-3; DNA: TGCGCCAGCAGCCAAGATACGGGGGCAGGGGGTTATTCACCCCTCCACTTT; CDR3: CASSQDTGAGGYSPLHF
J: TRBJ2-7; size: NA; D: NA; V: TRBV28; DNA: TGTGCCAGCAATCGGTACAGGCCGGATCGGTCCTACGAGCAGTACTTC; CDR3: CASNRYRPDRSYEQYF
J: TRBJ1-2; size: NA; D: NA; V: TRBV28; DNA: TGTGCCAGCAGCATTCAGGGAATCTATGGCTACACCTTC; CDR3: CASSIQGIYGYTF
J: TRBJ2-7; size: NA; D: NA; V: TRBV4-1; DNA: TGCGCCAGCAGCCCCAGCATGAGTAGCGGTAAAAGCTCCTACGAGCAGTACTTC; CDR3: CASSPSMSSGKSSYEQYF
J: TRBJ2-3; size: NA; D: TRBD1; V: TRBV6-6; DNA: TGTGCCAGCAGGGGGACAGGGAAGACAGATACGCAGTATTTT; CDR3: CASRGTGKTDTQYF